This T cell receptor beta chain was retrieved from a study of cytomegalovirus exposure and HLA in healthy donors. J gave up 3 bases and V 4 bases, and 4 bases lay outside the gene matches. Germline lookup yields CDR1 MNHEY and CDR2 SVGAGI. The CDR3 covers 14 residues. Comments on this clone: No antigen is known for it.

Study-wide findings and caveats: The tendency of first-cohort TCR clusters to co-occur in the 100 to 150 validation repertoires was identified by a subsequent analysis.

Profiling relied on immunoSEQ multiplex PCR, and the TCRdb table lists in-frame clones only, not all of them. The sample consists of some 170,000 clones, 86% of them appearing once. V usage is TRBV6-5 and J usage is TRBJ2-5, with 8 bases lining up with TRBD2. Input material: PBMCs. The TCR sequence derives from a man between 18 and 35 years old in good health and CMV-seropositive. CDR3 sequence (DNA): TGTGCCAGCAGTTCGGGACTAGACAAAGAGACCCAGTACTTC. The encoded protein is CASSSGLDKETQYF.